The 2 T cell receptor beta chains given below trace back to one sample, sequenced in a study of T cells in Graves' hyperthyroidism and ophthalmopathy. Researchers amplified the TCR beta CDR3 regions from RNA transcripts. RT-PCR in the first round (using the HTBI primer set) targeted the TCR CDR3. One entry per CDR3 protein, called by TCRdb with MiXCR from the multiplex PCR reads. The sample shows some 500,000 distinct CDR3 sequences, roughly 16% of them seen only once. The sample taken for sequencing was blood. The receptors shown here come from a woman younger than 45 with Graves' ophthalmopathy.

The V and J genes are TRBV19 and TRBJ1-1; D ambiguous. This CDR3 has 14 residues. Per germline, CDR1 LNHDA and CDR2 SQIVND (reference sequence). Trimming removed 6 bases at V and 4 bases at J, with 15 bases between. The DNA of the CDR3 is TGTGCCAGTAGCCCCCCACCTCCCGGCACTGAAGCTTTCTTT. This sequence encodes CASSPPPPGTEAFF.

The chain carries TRBV29-1 and TRBJ2-3; D is perhaps TRBD1 or TRBD2 (5 bases each). The germline V and J ends were trimmed by 3 bases and 11 bases, with 15 bases remaining between them. The CDR3 is 12 residues long. Germline values: CDR1 SQVTM, CDR2 ANQGSEA. CDR3 protein: CSVDGALEGQYF. CDR3 DNA: TGCAGCGTTGACGGGGCCTTAGAGGGGCAGTATTTT.